The 29 T cell receptor beta chains given below trace back to one sample, sequenced in a study of T cell repertoires in cytomegalovirus infection. TCRdb analysed the reads with MiXCR anew, one entry per CDR3 protein. Here the sample spans some 400,000 distinct CDR3 sequences, roughly 18% being singletons. Sequencing was done on a sample of PBMCs. The receptors come from a human donor in good health (CMV status not recorded). Some clones in this sample may be carry-over from other donors' samples.

The chain employs TRBV12-5 and TRBJ1-1; a possible D gene is TRBD1 (6 bases). The CDR3 contains 13 residues. Trimming took off 2 bases at V and 8 bases at J, with 12 bases between the two ends. In germline, CDR1 is LGHNT, CDR2 FRNRAP. CDR3 sequence (DNA): TGTGCTAGTGGTTTGTCGGGGGGCGCGGAAGCTTTCTTT. Protein: CASGLSGGAEAFF.

The chain combines TRBV5-1 with TRBJ1-1, with D unresolved. Germline CDR1 and CDR2: SGHRS and YFSETQ. Trimming pared 1 base from V and 6 bases from J, leaving 10 bases between. CDR3 length: 13 amino acids. CDR3 amino acids: CASSLLSQAEAFF. Written as DNA, the CDR3 is TGCGCCAGCAGCTTGTTAAGTCAAGCTGAAGCTTTCTTT.

This clonotype was counted at least ten times. This chain links TRBV7-2 with TRBJ1-1; D uncertain. This CDR3 has 15 residues. Germline V CDR1 and CDR2: SGHTA, FQGNSA. Trimming left V 2 bases short and J 0 bases short, with 10 bases between. CDR3 sequence reads: CASSLIPGMNTEAFF. CDR3 DNA sequence: TGTGCCAGCAGCTTAATCCCAGGCATGAACACTGAAGCTTTCTTT. Full variable domain (rest looked up from reference TRBV7-2 and TRBJ1-1): GAGVSQSPSNKVTEKGKDVELRCDPISGHTALYWYRQSLGQGLEFLIYFQGNSAPDKSGLPSDRFSAERTGGSVSTLTIQRTQQEDSAVYLCASSLIPGMNTEAFFGQGTRLTVV.

This clonotype was counted at least ten times. V and J are TRBV7-2 and TRBJ2-3; 8 nucleotides align to TRBD2. CDR3 length: 16 residues. With 1 base clipped from V and 4 bases from J, the junction kept 7 bases outside the gene matches. The V gene's germline CDR1 is SGHTA and CDR2 FQGNSA. CDR3 coding DNA: TGTGCCAGCAGCTTAGGGCTAGCGGGTTGGTCAGATACGCAGTATTTT. Translated: CASSLGLAGWSDTQYF.

This clonotype showed up many times. The chain is built from TRBV28 and TRBJ2-3; 8 nucleotides align to TRBD2. V trimming: 3 bases; J trimming: 5 bases; junction bases outside the gene matches: 10. The CDR3 is made up of 16 amino acids. The germline CDR1 and CDR2 sequences are MDHEN and SYDVKM. The chain's CDR3 is CASSFAGGRREDTQYF. CDR3 bases: TGTGCCAGCAGTTTCGCGGGGGGCCGTCGCGAAGATACGCAGTATTTT.

This clonotype was found a few times. This chain joins TRBV29-1 and TRBJ2-4; 7 bases fit TRBD2. V was pared by 6 bases and J by 5 bases, with 10 bases of the junction left unmatched. The CDR3 runs to 14 residues. Germline values: CDR1 SQVTM, CDR2 ANQGSEA. The CDR3 spells CSVRQGRVENIQYF. As DNA, the CDR3 is TGCAGCGTCCGACAAGGGAGGGTCGAAAACATTCAGTACTTC.

V is TRBV7-9 and J is TRBJ2-2, with a weak D call TRBD2 (5 bases). V lost 7 bases and J lost 9, with 12 bases in between. There are 12 residues in the CDR3. Per the germline V gene, CDR1 is SEHNR and CDR2 is FQNEAQ (reference sequence). CDR3 DNA sequence: TGTGCCAGCAACCCAGACTACCGGGAGCTGTTTTTT. Translating it yields CASNPDYRELFF.

This clonotype was observed a few times. This rearrangement joins TRBV27 to TRBJ1-1, with TRBD1 identical over 7 bases. V gave up 7 bases and J gave up 6 bases; unmatched junction bases: 8. CDR1 and CDR2 (germline): MNHEY, SMNVEV (reference sequence). The CDR3 is 13 amino acids. The chain's CDR3 is CASTSDRIAEAFF. The CDR3 DNA reads TGTGCCAGCACCTCGGACAGGATCGCTGAAGCTTTCTTT.

This clonotype occurred many times. The chain combines TRBV7-9 with TRBJ2-1, with TRBD1 identical over 7 bases. The germline CDR1 and CDR2 sequences are SEHNR and FQNEAQ (reference sequence). J lost 7 bases, V lost 1 base, and 4 bases had no gene match. The CDR3 is 14 amino acids. The CDR3 region has the DNA TGTGCCAGCAGCTTAGAGGGACAGCAGAATGAGCAGTTCTTC. Translation gives CASSLEGQQNEQFF.

This clonotype was seen more than once but under ten times. V and J are TRBV6-6 and TRBJ1-1; TRBD1 matches 7 bases. CDR1 MNHNY and CDR2 SVGAGI come from the germline V gene (reference sequence). The CDR3 consists of 16 residues. Trimming cost V 6 bases and J 5 bases; bases outside gene matches: 15. DNA for the CDR3: TGTGCCAGCAGCCCCGTCGCCAGGGGGGCGAATACTGAAGCTTTCTTT. Translation gives CASSPVARGANTEAFF.

The sample holds many counts of this clonotype. The V gene is TRBV20-1, the J gene TRBJ2-1; 11 positions agree with TRBD2. Trimming took 1 base from V and 8 from J; bases not matched to a gene: 7. The CDR3 runs 15 residues. Germline V lookup: CDR1 DFQATT, CDR2 SNEGSKA (reference sequence). CDR3 nucleotide sequence: TGCAGTGCTAGAGGGGGACTAGCGGTTTGGGATGAGCAGTTCTTC. This codes for CSARGGLAVWDEQFF.

In this sample, this clonotype turned up many times. The J gene is TRBJ1-5, the V gene TRBV7-2, with D tentatively TRBD1 (5 bases). The CDR3 is 15 amino acids. V was pared by 4 bases and J by 2 bases, with 12 bases between. Germline V gene sequence: CDR1 SGHTA, CDR2 FQGNSA. The CDR3 spells CASSSDSFRNQPQHF. CDR3 nucleotide sequence: TGTGCCAGCAGCTCAGACAGCTTTCGCAATCAGCCCCAGCATTTT. The complete variable domain, with remaining parts taken from reference TRBV7-2 and TRBJ1-5, reads GAGVSQSPSNKVTEKGKDVELRCDPISGHTALYWYRQSLGQGLEFLIYFQGNSAPDKSGLPSDRFSAERTGGSVSTLTIQRTQQEDSAVYLCASSSDSFRNQPQHFGDGTRLSIL.

This clonotype was detected only a few times. The chain carries TRBV4-1 and TRBJ2-5, with D tentatively TRBD2 (7 bases). CDR1 and CDR2 from the germline V gene are MGHRA and YSYEKL. CDR3 size: 18 residues. V was pared by 0 bases and J by 4 bases, with 21 bases between. The CDR3 bases are TGCGCCAGCAGCCAAGATGGAGGGGGGGGGCCTGATATAGAGACCCAGTACTTC. This encodes CASSQDGGGGPDIETQYF.

This clonotype appeared many times. This chain connects TRBV7-8 to TRBJ2-2; 10 bases map to TRBD1. Trimming removed 4 bases from V and 4 bases from J; junction bases left unmatched: 9. The CDR3 runs to 17 residues. From germline, CDR1 is SGHVS and CDR2 FQNEAQ. CDR3 bases: TGTGCCAGCAGCTCGTCCGGGACAGGGGTCCTCACCGGGGAGCTGTTTTTT. This codes for CASSSSGTGVLTGELFF.

This clonotype was seen more than once but under ten times. The rearrangement joins TRBV4-1 to TRBJ1-1; 7 bases map to TRBD1. There are 15 residues in the CDR3. J was trimmed by 2 bases and V by 0 bases; bases with no gene match: 3. The germline V gene encodes CDR1 MGHRA and CDR2 YSYEKL. The CDR3, as DNA: TGCGCCAGCAGCCAAGAGGACAGGCAAAACACTGAAGCTTTCTTT. Encoded protein: CASSQEDRQNTEAFF.

This clonotype came up a few times. This chain uses TRBV24-1 with TRBJ2-3; D is possibly TRBD1 (5 bases). The V gene lost 3 bases and the J gene lost 3 bases, with 9 bases spanning the gap. This CDR3 is built from 14 residues. Germline CDR1 and CDR2: KGHDR and SFDVKD. The CDR3 loop is CATSDPDRTDTQYF. The CDR3 DNA sequence: TGTGCCACCAGTGATCCTGACAGAACAGATACGCAGTATTTT.

This clonotype was detected ten times or more. In DNA, the CDR3 is TGTGCCAGCAGCTCTATAGCGCACAATGAGCAGTTCTTC. It yields the protein CASSSIAHNEQFF. The genes are TRBV7-2 and TRBJ2-1; possible D gene TRBD2, 5 bases. Germline lookup yields CDR1 SGHTA and CDR2 FQGNSA. This CDR3 region has 13 residues. Trimming cost V 4 bases and J 5 bases, with 9 bases left between them.

The chain recombines TRBV2 with TRBJ2-1; D remains unclear. This CDR3 contains 12 residues. Trimming took off 1 base at V and 6 bases at J, with 4 bases between the two ends. Germline-derived CDR1 and CDR2 are SNHLY and FYNNEI. CDR3 in amino acids: CASSEGRNEQFF. Written as DNA, the CDR3 is TGTGCCAGCAGTGAAGGCCGCAATGAGCAGTTCTTC.

This clonotype came up many times. The CDR3: CASSYSPGQGRSYEQYF. For the CDR3, the DNA is TGTGCCAGCAGTTACAGCCCTGGACAGGGGAGATCCTACGAGCAGTACTTC. The rearrangement joins TRBV6-5 to TRBJ2-7; 9 positions agree with TRBD1. V gave up 2 bases and J gave up 1 base; unmatched junction bases: 9. CDR3 size: 17 residues. CDR1 is MNHEY, CDR2 SVGAGI, per germline.

In its sample, this clonotype was seen a few times. The chain is built from TRBV12-3 or TRBV12-4 and TRBJ2-3; D may be TRBD1 (6 bases). There are 14 residues in the CDR3. V lost 5 bases and J 4 bases, leaving 13 bases between the germline ends. The CDR3: CASSPTGPPDTQYF. CDR3 bases: TGTGCCAGCAGTCCGACAGGTCCGCCAGATACGCAGTATTTT.

This clonotype was counted a few times. Compared with germline, one end of the junction differs, possibly owing to a read error. V is TRBV5-3 and J is TRBJ2-1; D remains unclear. TRBV5-3 is marked as an open reading frame, function uncertain. This CDR3 is 14 amino acids long. CDR3 in amino acids: CASSLMAPTNEQFF. DNA of the CDR3: TGTGCCAGCAGCTTGATGGCGCCTACCAATGAGCAGTTCTTC.

Notes on this clonotype: This may be a read error: a much more frequent sequence differs by one nucleotide. V usage is TRBV7-2 and J usage is TRBJ2-7; D might be TRBD2 (6 bases). With 6 bases removed from V and 7 bases from J, the gap between germline ends came to 22 bases. The CDR3 is 15 amino acids. Looked up from germline, CDR1 is SGHTA and CDR2 is FQGNSA. Written as DNA, the CDR3 is TGTGCCAGCAGTTCCGTACACGCAACGGGGGTGGAGCAGTACTTC. Its protein is CASSSVHATGVEQYF.

V and J are TRBV5-1 and TRBJ1-4; the D gene is possibly TRBD1 (6 bases). Per the germline V gene, CDR1 is SGHRS and CDR2 is YFSETQ. The CDR3 spans 15 residues. V shed 4 bases and J shed 5 bases, with 15 bases lying between them. In DNA, the CDR3 is TGCGCCAGCAGCCTGGACCCCGGGACAAATGAAAAACTGTTTTTT. Residues: CASSLDPGTNEKLFF.

The chain joins TRBV4-1 to TRBJ2-2; 8 bases agree with TRBD2. Germline CDR1 is MGHRA and CDR2 is YSYEKL. This CDR3 spans 16 amino acids. Unmatched junction bases numbered 9, after V lost 4 bases and J lost 5 bases. DNA for the CDR3: TGCGCCAGCAGCCCCCGGGGGGGGGGTCGTACCGGGGAGCTGTTTTTT. It yields the protein CASSPRGGGRTGELFF.

The rearrangement joins TRBV7-9 to TRBJ1-2, with TRBD1 as a possible D gene (5 bases). This CDR3 has 16 amino acids. The germline gives CDR1 SEHNR, CDR2 FQNEAQ (reference sequence). V was cut by 1 base and J by 1 base, with 13 bases left in between. The CDR3 sequence is CASSLGFGTDNYGYTF. For the CDR3, the DNA is TGTGCCAGCAGCTTAGGTTTCGGGACGGATAACTATGGCTACACCTTC.

Ten or more counts support this clonotype. The V and J genes are TRBV6-2 or TRBV6-3 and TRBJ1-1; possible D gene TRBD1, 5 bases. Trimming left V 8 bases short and J 0 bases short, with 10 bases between. Germline V gene lookup returns CDR1 MNHEY and CDR2 SVGEGT. The CDR3 covers 13 residues. This CDR3 reads CASQGSLNTEAFF. In DNA, the CDR3 is TGTGCCAGCCAGGGAAGCCTGAACACTGAAGCTTTCTTT.

This clonotype was picked up a small number of times. CDR3 DNA: TGTGCCAGCAGCCGCACCGGTGAGGCCACCGTTGGCTACACCTTC. It encodes CASSRTGEATVGYTF. The J gene is TRBJ1-2, the V gene TRBV5-6, with D hard to call. Trimming removed 4 bases at V and 7 bases at J, with 20 bases between. Germline loops: CDR1 SGHDT, CDR2 YYEEEE. This CDR3 region has 15 residues.

This chain joins TRBV5-4 and TRBJ2-5, with 10 bases aligning to TRBD2. Germline CDR1 and CDR2: SGHNT and YYREEE (reference sequence). The CDR3 is made up of 15 amino acids. V shed 4 bases, J shed 5 bases, and the junction held 8 bases outside the gene matches. This chain's CDR3 is CASSMRTSGVETQYF. The CDR3 DNA reads TGTGCCAGCAGCATGCGGACTAGCGGAGTGGAGACCCAGTACTTC.

This clonotype was found many times. This chain links TRBV7-2 with TRBJ1-4; 9 nucleotides agree with TRBD1. The CDR3 covers 15 residues. The ends lost 5 bases at V and 2 bases at J; junction bases unmatched: 3. Looked up from germline, CDR1 is SGHTA and CDR2 is FQGNSA. The CDR3 here is CASSPTGGTNEKLFF. CDR3 nucleotide sequence: TGTGCCAGCAGCCCGACAGGGGGGACTAATGAAAAACTGTTTTTT.